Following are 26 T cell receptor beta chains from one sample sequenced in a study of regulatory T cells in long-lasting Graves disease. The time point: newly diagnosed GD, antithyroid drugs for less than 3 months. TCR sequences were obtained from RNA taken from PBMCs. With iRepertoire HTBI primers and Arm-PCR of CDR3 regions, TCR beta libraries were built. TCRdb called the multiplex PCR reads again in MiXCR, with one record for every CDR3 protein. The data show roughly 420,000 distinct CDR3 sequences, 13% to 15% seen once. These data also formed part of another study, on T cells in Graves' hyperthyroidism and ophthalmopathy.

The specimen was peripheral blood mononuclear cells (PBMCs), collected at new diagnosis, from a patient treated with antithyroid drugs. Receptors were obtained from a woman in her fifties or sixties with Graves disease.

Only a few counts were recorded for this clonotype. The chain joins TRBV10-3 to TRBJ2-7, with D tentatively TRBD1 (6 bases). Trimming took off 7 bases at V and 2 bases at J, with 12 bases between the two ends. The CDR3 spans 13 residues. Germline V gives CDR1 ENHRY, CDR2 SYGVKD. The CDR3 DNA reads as TGTGCCATCAACCGGGACAAAACCTACGAGCAGTACTTC. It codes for CAINRDKTYEQYF.

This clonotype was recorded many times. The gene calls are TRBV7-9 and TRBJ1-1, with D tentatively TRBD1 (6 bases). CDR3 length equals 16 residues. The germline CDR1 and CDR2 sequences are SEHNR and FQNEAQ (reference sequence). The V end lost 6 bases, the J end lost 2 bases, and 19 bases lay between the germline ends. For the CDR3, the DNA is TGTGCCAGCAGTACGGGGCGGGACACCAAAAACACTGAAGCTTTCTTT. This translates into CASSTGRDTKNTEAFF. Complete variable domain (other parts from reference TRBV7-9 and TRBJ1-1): DTGVSQNPRHKITKRGQNVTFRCDPISEHNRLYWYRQTLGQGPEFLTYFQNEAQLEKSRLLSDRFSAERPKGSFSTLEIQRTEQGDSAMYLCASSTGRDTKNTEAFFGQGTRLTVV.

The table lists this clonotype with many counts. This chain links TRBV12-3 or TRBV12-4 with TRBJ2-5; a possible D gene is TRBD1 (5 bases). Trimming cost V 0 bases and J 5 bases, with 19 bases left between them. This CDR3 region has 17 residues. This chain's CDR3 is CASSLAQGVAFWETQYF. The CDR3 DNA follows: TGTGCCAGCAGTTTAGCGCAGGGCGTCGCTTTCTGGGAGACCCAGTACTTC.

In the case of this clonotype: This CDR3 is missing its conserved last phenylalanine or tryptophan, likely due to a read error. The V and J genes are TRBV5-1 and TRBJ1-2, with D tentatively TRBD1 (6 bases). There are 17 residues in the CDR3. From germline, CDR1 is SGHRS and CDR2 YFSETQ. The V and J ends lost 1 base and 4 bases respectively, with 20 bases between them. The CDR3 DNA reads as TGCGCCAGCAGCTTGACGTCGTCCGGGACAAGCTCCTATGGCTACACCTAC. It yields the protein CASSLTSSGTSSYGYTY.

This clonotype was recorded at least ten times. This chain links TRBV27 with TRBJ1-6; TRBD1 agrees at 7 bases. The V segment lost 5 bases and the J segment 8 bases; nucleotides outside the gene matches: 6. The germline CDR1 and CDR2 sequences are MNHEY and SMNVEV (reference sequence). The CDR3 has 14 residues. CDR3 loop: CASSPGQAHSPLHF. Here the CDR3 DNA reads TGTGCCAGCAGTCCCGGACAGGCGCATTCACCCCTCCACTTT.

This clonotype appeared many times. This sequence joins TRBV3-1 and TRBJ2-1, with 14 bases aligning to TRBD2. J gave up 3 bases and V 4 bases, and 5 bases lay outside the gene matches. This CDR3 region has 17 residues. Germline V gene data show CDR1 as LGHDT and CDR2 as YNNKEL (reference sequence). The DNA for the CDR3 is TGTGCCAGCAGCCCGGGACTAGCGGGAGTACTCTACAATGAGCAGTTCTTC. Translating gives CASSPGLAGVLYNEQFF.

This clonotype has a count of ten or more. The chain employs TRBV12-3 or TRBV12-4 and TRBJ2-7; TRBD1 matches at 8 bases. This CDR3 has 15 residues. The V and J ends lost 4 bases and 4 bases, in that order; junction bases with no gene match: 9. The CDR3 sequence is CASSSETGAVYEQYF. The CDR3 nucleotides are TGTGCCAGCAGTTCCGAGACAGGGGCCGTTTACGAGCAGTACTTC.

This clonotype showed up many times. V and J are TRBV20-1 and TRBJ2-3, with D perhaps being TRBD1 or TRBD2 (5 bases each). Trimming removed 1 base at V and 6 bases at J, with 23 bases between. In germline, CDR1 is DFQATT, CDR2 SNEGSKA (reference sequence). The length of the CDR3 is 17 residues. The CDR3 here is CSARAQVQGRLWDTQYF. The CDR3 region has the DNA TGCAGTGCTAGAGCCCAGGTCCAGGGACGCCTCTGGGATACGCAGTATTTT.

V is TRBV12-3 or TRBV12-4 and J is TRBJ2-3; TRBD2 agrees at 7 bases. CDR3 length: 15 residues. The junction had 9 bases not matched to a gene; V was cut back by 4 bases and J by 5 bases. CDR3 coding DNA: TGTGCCAGCAGTTCAGCGGGAAGTAGTCAAGATACGCAGTATTTT. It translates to CASSSAGSSQDTQYF.

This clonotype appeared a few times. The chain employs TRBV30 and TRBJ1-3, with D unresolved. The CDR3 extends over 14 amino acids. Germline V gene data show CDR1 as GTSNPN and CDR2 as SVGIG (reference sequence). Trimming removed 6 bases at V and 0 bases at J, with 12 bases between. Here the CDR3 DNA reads TGTGCCTGTTCTTTTGTGGGCTCTGGAAACACCATATATTTT. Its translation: CACSFVGSGNTIYF. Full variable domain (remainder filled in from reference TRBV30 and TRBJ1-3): SQTIHQWPATLVQPVGSPLSLECTVEGTSNPNLYWYRQAAGRGLQLLFYSVGIGQISSEVPQNLSASRPQDRQFILSSKKLLLSDSGFYLCACSFVGSGNTIYFGEGSWLTVV.

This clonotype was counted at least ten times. CDR3 sequence reads: CASRITGSTEAFF. The CDR3 coding sequence is TGTGCCAGCAGGATCACAGGGAGCACTGAAGCTTTCTTT. The chain joins TRBV28 to TRBJ1-1, with D possibly being TRBD1 (6 bases). Between the trimmed V and J ends, which lost 6 bases and 4 bases, there was a span of 12 bases. CDR1 is MDHEN and CDR2 is SYDVKM in the germline V gene. The CDR3 totals 13 residues.

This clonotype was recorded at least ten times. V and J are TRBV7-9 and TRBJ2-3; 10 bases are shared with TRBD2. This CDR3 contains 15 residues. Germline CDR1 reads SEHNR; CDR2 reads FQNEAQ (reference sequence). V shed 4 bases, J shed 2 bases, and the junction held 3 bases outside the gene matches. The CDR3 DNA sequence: TGTGCCAGCAGCTCCACTAGCGGGGACACAGATACGCAGTATTTT. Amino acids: CASSSTSGDTDTQYF. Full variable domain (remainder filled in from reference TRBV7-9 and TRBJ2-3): DTGVSQNPRHKITKRGQNVTFRCDPISEHNRLYWYRQTLGQGPEFLTYFQNEAQLEKSRLLSDRFSAERPKGSFSTLEIQRTEQGDSAMYLCASSSTSGDTDTQYFGPGTRLTVL.

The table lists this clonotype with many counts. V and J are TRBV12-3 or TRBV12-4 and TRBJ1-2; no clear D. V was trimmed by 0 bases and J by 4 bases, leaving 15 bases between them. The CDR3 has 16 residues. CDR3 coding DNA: TGTGCCAGCAGTTTAGCGAACCTCTTAGGACCCTATGGCTACACCTTC. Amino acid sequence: CASSLANLLGPYGYTF.

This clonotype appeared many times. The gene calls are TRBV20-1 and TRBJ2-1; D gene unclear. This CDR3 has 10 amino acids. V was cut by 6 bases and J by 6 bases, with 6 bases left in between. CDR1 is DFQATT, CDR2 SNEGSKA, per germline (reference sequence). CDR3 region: CSAKGNEQFF. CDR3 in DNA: TGCAGTGCGAAGGGCAATGAGCAGTTCTTC.

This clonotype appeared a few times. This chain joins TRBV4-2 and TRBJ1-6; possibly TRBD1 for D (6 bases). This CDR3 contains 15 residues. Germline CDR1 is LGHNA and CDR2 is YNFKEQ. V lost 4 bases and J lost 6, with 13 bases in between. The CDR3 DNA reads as TGTGCCAGCAGCCCAGAGGGACATCCTAATTCACCCCTCCACTTT. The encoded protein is CASSPEGHPNSPLHF.

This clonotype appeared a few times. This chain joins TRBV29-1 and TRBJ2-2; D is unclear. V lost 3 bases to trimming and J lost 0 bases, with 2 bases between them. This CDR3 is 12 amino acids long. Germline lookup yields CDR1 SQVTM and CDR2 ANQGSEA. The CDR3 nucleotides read TGCAGCGTTGACCCGAACACCGGGGAGCTGTTTTTT. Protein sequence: CSVDPNTGELFF.

For the CDR3, the DNA is TGTGCCAGCAGCTCTCGGACTAGTCTGGATACGCAGTATTTT. Encoded protein: CASSSRTSLDTQYF. The chain couples TRBV7-3 to TRBJ2-3, with TRBD2 matching 7 bases. With 4 bases clipped from V and 6 bases from J, the junction kept 7 bases outside the gene matches. Per the germline V gene, CDR1 is SGHTA and CDR2 is FQGTGA. This CDR3 contains 14 residues.

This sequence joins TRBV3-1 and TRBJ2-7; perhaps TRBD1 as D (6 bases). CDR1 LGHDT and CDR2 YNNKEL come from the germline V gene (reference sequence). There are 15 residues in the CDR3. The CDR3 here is CASSPQGVEVNEQYV. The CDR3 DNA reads TGTGCCAGCAGCCCACAGGGTGTAGAGGTCAACGAGCAGTATGTC.

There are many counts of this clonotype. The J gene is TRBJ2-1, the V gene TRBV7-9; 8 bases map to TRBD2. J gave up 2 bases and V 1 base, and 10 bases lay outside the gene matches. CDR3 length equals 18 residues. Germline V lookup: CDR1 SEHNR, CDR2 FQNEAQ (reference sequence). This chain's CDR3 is CASSLDWYRAGAYNEQFF. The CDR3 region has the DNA TGTGCCAGCAGCTTAGATTGGTACCGAGCGGGAGCCTACAATGAGCAGTTCTTC.

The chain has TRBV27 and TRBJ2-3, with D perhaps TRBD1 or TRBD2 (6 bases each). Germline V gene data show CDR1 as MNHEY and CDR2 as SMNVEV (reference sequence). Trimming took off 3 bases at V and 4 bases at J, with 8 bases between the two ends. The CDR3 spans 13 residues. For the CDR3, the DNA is TGTGCCAGCAGTTTTGGGGGGCCAGATACGCAGTATTTT. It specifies CASSFGGPDTQYF.

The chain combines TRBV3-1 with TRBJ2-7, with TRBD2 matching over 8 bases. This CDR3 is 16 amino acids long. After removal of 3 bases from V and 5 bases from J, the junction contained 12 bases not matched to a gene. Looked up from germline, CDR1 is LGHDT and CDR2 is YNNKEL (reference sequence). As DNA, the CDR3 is TGTGCCAGCAGCCACTCTCCAGCGGGAGCGTTCCACGAGCAGTACTTC. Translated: CASSHSPAGAFHEQYF.

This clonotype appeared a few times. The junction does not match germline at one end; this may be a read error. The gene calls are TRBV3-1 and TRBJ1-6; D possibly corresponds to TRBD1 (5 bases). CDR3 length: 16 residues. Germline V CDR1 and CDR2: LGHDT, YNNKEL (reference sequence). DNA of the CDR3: TGTGCCAGCAGCCAAGATGGGGGATGGAATAATTCCCCCCTCCACTTT. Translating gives CASSQDGGWNNSPLHF.

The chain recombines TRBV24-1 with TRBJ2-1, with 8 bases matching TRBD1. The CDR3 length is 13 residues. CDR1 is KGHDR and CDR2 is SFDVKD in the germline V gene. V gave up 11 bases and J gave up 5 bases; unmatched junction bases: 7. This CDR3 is CASTGGEHNEQFF. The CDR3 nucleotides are TGTGCCAGTACAGGGGGAGAGCACAATGAGCAGTTCTTC.

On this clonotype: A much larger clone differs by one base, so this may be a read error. CDR3 region: CASSREGTYNEQFF. The CDR3 DNA sequence: TGTGCCAGCAGCCGAGAGGGGACCTACAATGAGCAGTTCTTC. The rearrangement joins TRBV3-1 to TRBJ2-1; TRBD1 or TRBD2 may be the D gene (5 bases each). Trimming pared 4 bases from V and 2 bases from J, leaving 9 bases between. CDR3 length: 14 amino acids. The V gene's germline CDR1 is LGHDT and CDR2 YNNKEL (reference sequence).

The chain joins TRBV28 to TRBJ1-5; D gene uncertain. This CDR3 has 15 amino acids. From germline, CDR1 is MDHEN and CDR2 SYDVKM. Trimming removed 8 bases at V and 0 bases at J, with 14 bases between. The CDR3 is CASGPWGSSNQPQHF. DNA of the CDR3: TGTGCCAGCGGGCCTTGGGGTTCTAGCAATCAGCCCCAGCATTTT.

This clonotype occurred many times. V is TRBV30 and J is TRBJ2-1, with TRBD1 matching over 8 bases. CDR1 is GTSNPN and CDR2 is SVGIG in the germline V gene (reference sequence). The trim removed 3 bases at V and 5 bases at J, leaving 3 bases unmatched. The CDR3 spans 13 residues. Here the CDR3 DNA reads TGTGCCTGGAGCCGGACAGGGAACAATGAGCAGTTCTTC. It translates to CAWSRTGNNEQFF.